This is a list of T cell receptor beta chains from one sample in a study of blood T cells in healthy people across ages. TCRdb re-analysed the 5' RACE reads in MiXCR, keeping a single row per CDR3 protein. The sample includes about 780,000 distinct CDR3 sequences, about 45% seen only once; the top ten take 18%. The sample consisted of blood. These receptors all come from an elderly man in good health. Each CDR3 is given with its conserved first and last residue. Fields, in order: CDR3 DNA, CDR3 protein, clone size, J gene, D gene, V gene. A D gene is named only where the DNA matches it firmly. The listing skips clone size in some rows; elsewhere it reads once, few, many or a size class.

DNA: TGTGCCAGCAGTGAATCACAGGGTGGGAACACTGAAGCTTTCTTT; CDR3: CASSESQGGNTEAFF; size: few; J: TRBJ1-1; D: .; V: TRBV2
DNA: TGTGCCAGCAGCTTAGGGGGCCCAGCGGGTAACATTCAGTACTTC; CDR3: CASSLGGPAGNIQYF; size: few; J: TRBJ2-4; D: .; V: TRBV7-2
DNA: TGCGCCAGCAGCTTGGCTGGGTCCCGCGAGGATGAGCAGTTCTTC; CDR3: CASSLAGSREDEQFF; size: .; J: TRBJ2-1; D: .; V: TRBV5-1
DNA: TGTGCCAGCAGCCGCCGGGACCTATATAATTCACCCCTCCACTTT; CDR3: CASSRRDLYNSPLHF; size: .; J: TRBJ1-6; D: .; V: TRBV5-5
DNA: TGTGCCATCAGTGAGGCGGGAATAAACACTGAAGCTTTCTTT; CDR3: CAISEAGINTEAFF; size: .; J: TRBJ1-1; D: .; V: TRBV10-3
DNA: TGTGCCAGCAGCCTAGCGGCCGCCTCCTACAATGAGCAGTTCTTC; CDR3: CASSLAAASYNEQFF; size: .; J: TRBJ2-1; D: TRBD2; V: TRBV7-2
DNA: TGCAGTGCCAACACAGGGCTGATAGCCAAAAACATTCAGTACTTC; CDR3: CSANTGLIAKNIQYF; size: .; J: TRBJ2-4; D: .; V: TRBV20-1
DNA: TGTGCCAGCAGCCCGGGGACAGGGGGTTCGAGCATTCAGTACTTC; CDR3: CASSPGTGGSSIQYF; size: .; J: TRBJ2-4; D: TRBD1; V: TRBV3-1
DNA: TGCGCCAGCAGCTCTCGACAGAACCACCAAGAGACCCAGTACTTC; CDR3: CASSSRQNHQETQYF; size: few; J: TRBJ2-5; D: .; V: TRBV5-1
DNA: TGTGCCAGCAGCCCCGGATACGGGGACAGGGAGTTTTTT; CDR3: CASSPGYGDREFF; size: .; J: TRBJ1-4; D: TRBD1; V: TRBV11-3